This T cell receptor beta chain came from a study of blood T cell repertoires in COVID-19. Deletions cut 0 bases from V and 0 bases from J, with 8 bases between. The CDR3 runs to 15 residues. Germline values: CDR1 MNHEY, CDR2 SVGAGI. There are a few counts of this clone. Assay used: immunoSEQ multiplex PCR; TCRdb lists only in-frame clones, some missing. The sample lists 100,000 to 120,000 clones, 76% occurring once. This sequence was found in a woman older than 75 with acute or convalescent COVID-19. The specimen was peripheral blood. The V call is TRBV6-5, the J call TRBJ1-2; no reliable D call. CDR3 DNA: TGTGCCAGCAGTTACTCGATGTTAGCTAACTATGGCTACACCTTC. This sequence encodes CASSYSMLANYGYTF.